Shown below are 18 T cell receptor beta chains from a single sample sequenced in a study of control samples from healthy donors and cancer patients. Only in-frame clones appear in the TCRdb table, and some are missing; sequencing was by immunoSEQ multiplex PCR. The top ten hold 1.5% to 2% of the sample, which has approximately 190,000 clones, around 90% seen once. Material for sequencing was blood. These receptors were taken from a young man in good health.

The J gene is TRBJ1-3, the V gene TRBV18; D may be TRBD1 (5 bases). The V end was cut by 2 bases, the J end by 0 bases, with 14 bases between. Germline V CDR1 and CDR2: KGHSH, LQKENI. The CDR3 is 17 amino acids. This CDR3 is CASSPGGRGPSGNTIYF. The DNA of the CDR3 is TGTGCCAGCTCACCAGGGGGAAGGGGTCCCTCTGGAAACACCATATATTTT. The full variable domain, rest sourced from reference TRBV18 and TRBJ1-3, is NAGVMQNPRHLVRRRGQEARLRCSPMKGHSHVYWYRQLPEEGLKFMVYLQKENIIDESGMPKERFSAEFPKEGPSILRIQQVVRGDSAAYFCASSPGGRGPSGNTIYFGEGSWLTVV.

The J gene is TRBJ2-1, the V gene TRBV6-4, with 9 bases aligning to TRBD2. CDR1 MRHNA and CDR2 SNTAGT come from the germline V gene. V lost 0 bases and J lost 6; bases outside the gene matches: 6. The CDR3 contains 16 residues. The CDR3 DNA follows: TGTGCCAGCAGTGACTCAGCAGCGGGGGGATTCAATGAGCAGTTCTTC. Its translation is CASSDSAAGGFNEQFF.

This rearrangement joins TRBV2 to TRBJ1-2; 12 bases line up with TRBD1. Germline CDR1 reads SNHLY; CDR2 reads FYNNEI. The J segment lost 2 bases and the V segment lost 3 bases, leaving 1 base of the junction unmatched. CDR3 length equals 15 residues. The chain's CDR3 is CASSDGTGGNYGYTF. The CDR3 DNA reads TGTGCCAGCAGTGATGGGACAGGGGGCAACTATGGCTACACCTTC.

This chain links TRBV5-4 with TRBJ1-2, with a possible D match to TRBD1 (5 bases). This CDR3 spans 15 amino acids. Germline values: CDR1 SGHNT, CDR2 YYREEE (reference sequence). The ends were cut back, 0 bases at V and 0 bases at J, with 9 bases in the middle. The CDR3 reads CASSLGGLANYGYTF. The CDR3 DNA reads as TGTGCCAGCAGCTTGGGGGGCCTAGCTAACTATGGCTACACCTTC. The full variable domain, rest sourced from reference TRBV5-4 and TRBJ1-2, is ETGVTQSPTHLIKTRGQQVTLRCSSQSGHNTVSWYQQALGQGPQFIFQYYREEENGRGNFPPRFSGLQFPNYSSELNVNALELDDSALYLCASSLGGLANYGYTFGSGTRLTVV.

Turning to this clone: The sample contains more than one DNA sequence encoding this CDR3. The chain has TRBV15 and TRBJ1-5; D is unclear. The CDR3 loop spans 14 amino acids. Germline lookup yields CDR1 LNHNV and CDR2 YYDKDF (reference sequence). The V end was cut by 0 bases, the J end by 2 bases, with 5 bases between. The CDR3 region is CATSRDRGNQPQHF. As DNA, the CDR3 is TGTGCCACCAGCAGAGATAGGGGCAATCAGCCCCAGCATTTT. Combining the CDR3 with reference TRBV15 and TRBJ1-5 gives the whole variable domain DAMVIQNPRYQVTQFGKPVTLSCSQTLNHNVMYWYQQKSSQAPKLLFHYYDKDFNNEADTPDNFQSRRPNTSFCFLDIRSPGLGDTAMYLCATSRDRGNQPQHFGDGTRLSIL.

A few counts support this clone. The chain combines TRBV5-1 with TRBJ2-2; 8 bases agree with TRBD1. The CDR3 runs to 16 residues. The ends lost 0 bases at V and 7 bases at J; junction bases unmatched: 8. CDR1 is SGHRS, CDR2 YFSETQ, per germline. The CDR3 loop is CASSLGDRIVDGELFF. Written as DNA, the CDR3 is TGCGCCAGCAGCTTGGGGGACAGGATAGTCGACGGGGAGCTGTTTTTT. Full variable domain (rest looked up from reference TRBV5-1 and TRBJ2-2): KAGVTQTPRYLIKTRGQQVTLSCSPISGHRSVSWYQQTPGQGLQFLFEYFSETQRNKGNFPGRFSGRQFSNSRSEMNVSTLELGDSALYLCASSLGDRIVDGELFFGEGSRLTVL.

The rearrangement joins TRBV30 to TRBJ1-1; D unresolved. This CDR3 comprises 17 residues. Germline lookup yields CDR1 GTSNPN and CDR2 SVGIG (reference sequence). Trimming stripped 5 bases from V and 2 bases from J, with 24 bases between. CDR3 DNA sequence: TGTGCCTGGGGACTATTTGGGAGTTTCAGAAGAAACACTGAAGCTTTCTTT. Translated, it gives CAWGLFGSFRRNTEAFF. Full variable domain (rest looked up from reference TRBV30 and TRBJ1-1): SQTIHQWPATLVQPVGSPLSLECTVEGTSNPNLYWYRQAAGRGLQLLFYSVGIGQISSEVPQNLSASRPQDRQFILSSKKLLLSDSGFYLCAWGLFGSFRRNTEAFFGQGTRLTVV.

This chain uses TRBV14 with TRBJ1-1; possible D gene TRBD1, 5 bases. The germline CDR1 and CDR2 sequences are SGHDN and FVKESK. Deletions cut 4 bases from V and 8 bases from J, with 26 bases between. The CDR3 is 17 residues long. CDR3 sequence: CASSRRSGSFPEREAFF. For the CDR3, the DNA is TGTGCCAGCAGCCGCCGGTCAGGGTCGTTTCCCGAGCGGGAAGCTTTCTTT.

The chain has TRBV27 and TRBJ1-6, with 7 bases identical to TRBD1. The CDR3 extends over 15 amino acids. The V and J ends lost 3 bases and 7 bases, in that order; junction bases with no gene match: 6. CDR1 and CDR2 from the germline V gene are MNHEY and SMNVEV (reference sequence). The CDR3 DNA reads TGTGCCAGCAGTTTCAAACGGGACAGAAATTCACCCCTCCACTTT. This translates into CASSFKRDRNSPLHF.

The V gene is TRBV6-5, the J gene TRBJ1-5; no firm D call. Germline V gene data show CDR1 as MNHEY and CDR2 as SVGAGI. Trimming left V 6 bases short and J 4 bases short, with 7 bases between. This CDR3 spans 12 amino acids. This CDR3 reads CASRGGNQPQHF. The CDR3 DNA reads as TGTGCCAGCAGAGGAGGTAATCAGCCCCAGCATTTT.

This clone was seen a single time. The V gene is TRBV10-2, the J gene TRBJ2-7; perhaps D is TRBD1 or TRBD2 (5 bases each). The germline gives CDR1 WSHSY, CDR2 SAAADI. Trimming took off 5 bases at V and 3 bases at J, with 11 bases between the two ends. This CDR3 has 13 residues. The CDR3, as DNA: TGCGCCAGCAGTCGGGACCTATACTACGAGCAGTACTTC. Residues: CASSRDLYYEQYF.

J is TRBJ2-2 and V is TRBV5-8; 7 bases are a match to TRBD1. Germline CDR1 is SGHTS and CDR2 is YDEGEE. This CDR3 comprises 16 residues. V was clipped by 3 bases and J by 5 bases; unmatched bases: 10. The CDR3 DNA is TGTGCCAGCAGCTGGTCAACAGGGGTGAAGACCGGGGAGCTGTTTTTT. The encoded protein is CASSWSTGVKTGELFF.

This chain connects TRBV30 to TRBJ1-6, with 7 bases that match TRBD1. This CDR3 region has 13 residues. The germline V gene has CDR1 GTSNPN and CDR2 SVGIG (reference sequence). The junction had 5 bases not matched to a gene; V was cut back by 5 bases and J by 7 bases. In DNA, the CDR3 is TGTGCCTGGCAGGGGACAGTAAATTCACCCCTCCACTTT. Its translation is CAWQGTVNSPLHF.

The V gene is TRBV19, the J gene TRBJ2-3, with D possibly being TRBD2 (6 bases). Trimming left V 5 bases short and J 1 base short, with 16 bases between. This CDR3 has 16 residues. From germline, CDR1 is LNHDA and CDR2 SQIVND (reference sequence). CDR3 DNA sequence: TGTGCCAGTAGTCCCCTTGATGGAGGGCGCACAGATACGCAGTATTTT. The encoded protein is CASSPLDGGRTDTQYF.

The chain combines TRBV5-1 with TRBJ1-6; D is ambiguous. Trimming removed 0 bases from V and 0 bases from J, with 10 bases in between. The CDR3 is 17 amino acids. Germline V CDR1 and CDR2: SGHRS, YFSETQ. CDR3 coding DNA: TGCGCCAGCAGCTTGGTTGGAGAAAGCTCCTATAATTCACCCCTCCACTTT. This sequence encodes CASSLVGESSYNSPLHF.

The chain links TRBV4-1 to TRBJ1-3; D unresolved. V lost 2 bases, J lost 3 bases, and 14 bases lay in between. Germline CDR1 reads MGHRA; CDR2 reads YSYEKL. This CDR3 is built from 16 residues. DNA of the CDR3: TGCGCCAGCAGCCAATTGCTTCAGGCTTTTGGAAACACCATATATTTT. Protein sequence: CASSQLLQAFGNTIYF.

This chain uses TRBV5-6 with TRBJ1-6; D possibly corresponds to TRBD1 (6 bases). V lost 5 bases and J lost 3, with 15 bases in between. Germline V gene data show CDR1 as SGHDT and CDR2 as YYEEEE. This CDR3 has 16 residues. Here the CDR3 DNA reads TGTGCCAGCAGTCTCTCGGACAGATACTATAATTCACCCCTCCACTTT. Its protein product is CASSLSDRYYNSPLHF.

Only one count was recorded for this clone. The gene calls are TRBV9 and TRBJ1-3; a weak D match, TRBD1 (5 bases). Trimming took 6 bases from V and 3 from J, leaving 16 bases between them. There are 15 residues in the CDR3. Germline V gives CDR1 SGDLS, CDR2 YYNGEE. The CDR3 is CASTARGEVGNTIYF. The CDR3 DNA follows: TGTGCCAGCACGGCAAGGGGCGAGGTTGGAAACACCATATATTTT.